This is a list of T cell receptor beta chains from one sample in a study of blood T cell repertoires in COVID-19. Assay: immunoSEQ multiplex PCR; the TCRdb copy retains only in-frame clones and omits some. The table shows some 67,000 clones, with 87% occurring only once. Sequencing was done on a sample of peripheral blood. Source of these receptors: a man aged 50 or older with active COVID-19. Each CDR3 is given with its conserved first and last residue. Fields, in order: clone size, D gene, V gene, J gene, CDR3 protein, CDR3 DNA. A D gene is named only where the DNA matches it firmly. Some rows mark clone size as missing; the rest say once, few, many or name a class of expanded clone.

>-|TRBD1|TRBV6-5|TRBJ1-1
CASRVTGADTEAFF
TGTGCCAGCAGGGTGACAGGGGCTGACACTGAAGCTTTCTTT
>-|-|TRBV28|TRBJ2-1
CASTIGGASYNEQFF
TGTGCCAGCACCATCGGAGGGGCCTCCTACAATGAGCAGTTCTTC
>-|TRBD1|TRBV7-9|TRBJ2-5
CASSSQGATRETQYF
TGTGCCAGCAGCTCGCAGGGGGCTACTAGGGAGACCCAGTACTTC
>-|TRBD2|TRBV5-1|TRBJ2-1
CASSLPRREGSFRDEQFF
TGCGCCAGCAGCTTGCCTCGGCGGGAGGGTTCCTTTAGAGATGAGCAGTTCTTC
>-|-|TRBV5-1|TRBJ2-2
CASSLELGSTGELFF
TGCGCCAGCAGCTTGGAACTAGGTAGTACCGGGGAGCTGTTTTTT
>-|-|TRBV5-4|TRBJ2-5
CASSWAQGRQETQYF
TGTGCCAGCAGCTGGGCACAGGGTAGGCAAGAGACCCAGTACTTC
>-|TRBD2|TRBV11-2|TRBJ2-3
CASSWTSGSTDTQYF
TGTGCCAGCAGCTGGACTAGCGGGAGCACAGATACGCAGTATTTT
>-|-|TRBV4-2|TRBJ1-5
CASSQEVVKLSNQPQHF
TGTGCCAGCAGCCAAGAGGTGGTCAAGCTTAGCAATCAGCCCCAGCATTTT
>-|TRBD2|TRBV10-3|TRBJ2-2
CAISTTSGSTGELFF
TGTGCCATCAGCACGACTAGCGGGAGTACCGGGGAGCTGTTTTTT
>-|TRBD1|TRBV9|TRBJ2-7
CASSADRGRGEQYF
TGTGCCAGCAGCGCGGACAGGGGGCGCGGCGAGCAGTACTTC
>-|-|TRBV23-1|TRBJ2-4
CASSQSSRSGTKNIQYF
TGCGCCAGCAGTCAATCCTCACGTTCCGGGACCAAAAACATTCAGTACTTC
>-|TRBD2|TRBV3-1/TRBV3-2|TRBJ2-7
CASSLGLAGGQYEQYF
TGTGCCAGCAGCCTGGGACTAGCGGGAGGGCAGTACGAGCAGTACTTC
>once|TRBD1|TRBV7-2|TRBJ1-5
CASSIGTGGARSQPQHF
TGTGCCAGCAGCATCGGGACAGGGGGCGCGAGGAGTCAGCCCCAGCATTTT
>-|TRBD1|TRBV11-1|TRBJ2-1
CASSFSGTGLNVQFF
TGTGCCAGCAGCTTCTCCGGGACAGGGCTTAATGTCCAGTTCTTC
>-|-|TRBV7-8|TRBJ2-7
CASSLKANYEQYF
TGTGCCAGCAGCTTAAAAGCGAACTACGAGCAGTACTTC
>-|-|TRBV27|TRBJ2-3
CASSLSGRSTDTQYF
TGTGCCAGCAGTTTATCAGGCAGGAGCACAGATACGCAGTATTTT
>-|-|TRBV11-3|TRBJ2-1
CASSSVISHSYNEQFF
TGTGCCAGCAGCTCGGTAATTAGCCATTCCTACAATGAGCAGTTCTTC
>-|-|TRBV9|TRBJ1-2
CASSLTTVRDYGYTF
TGTGCCAGCAGCCTGACGACAGTCAGGGACTATGGCTACACCTTC
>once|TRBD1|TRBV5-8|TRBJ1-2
CASSSLGTGISYTF
TGTGCCAGCAGCTCGCTGGGGACAGGGATATCCTACACCTTC
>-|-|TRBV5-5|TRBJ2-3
CASSFDPRLRTDTQYF
TGTGCCAGCAGCTTCGACCCCAGACTTCGCACAGATACGCAGTATTTT
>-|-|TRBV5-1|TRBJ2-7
CASSLASSEQYF
TGCGCCAGCAGCTTGGCGTCTTCCGAGCAGTACTTC
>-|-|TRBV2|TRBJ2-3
CASMAGPDRDTQYF
TGTGCCAGCATGGCGGGACCCGATCGAGATACGCAGTATTTT
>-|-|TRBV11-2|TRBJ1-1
CASSLVVRNEAFF
TGTGCCAGCAGCTTAGTCGTCAGGAATGAAGCTTTCTTT
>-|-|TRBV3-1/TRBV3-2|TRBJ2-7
CASSQGAGAGDEQYF
TGTGCCAGCAGCCAAGGTGCAGGGGCCGGGGACGAGCAGTACTTC
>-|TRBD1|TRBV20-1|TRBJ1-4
CSARGTGGEKLFF
TGCAGTGCTCGTGGGACAGGGGGGGAAAAACTGTTTTTT
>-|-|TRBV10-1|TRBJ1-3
CASSGGSGNTIYF
TGCGCCAGCAGTGGAGGCTCTGGAAACACCATATATTTT
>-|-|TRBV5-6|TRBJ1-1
CASSSEQGRNTEAFF
TGTGCCAGCAGCTCTGAACAGGGACGGAACACTGAAGCTTTCTTT